One sample yielded the 25 T cell receptor beta chains listed below, sequenced in a study of cytomegalovirus exposure and HLA in healthy donors. The primer mix had 60 Vbeta and 13 Jbeta primers. Clones were sequenced by immunoSEQ multiplex PCR, and TCRdb holds only the in-frame ones, with some missing. The sample yields roughly 120,000 clones, just under 75% seen once. The sample consisted of PBMCs. The receptors were sampled from a middle-aged man in good health and CMV-seropositive.

The V call is TRBV6-1, the J call TRBJ2-3; 9 bases match TRBD1. With V trimmed by 10 bases and J by 1 base, 6 bases remained unmatched. Germline assignment: CDR1 MNHNS and CDR2 SASEGT. The CDR3 has 14 amino acids. The CDR3 protein is CATRDRVRTDTQYF. The DNA for the CDR3 is TGTGCCACCCGGGACAGGGTCCGCACAGATACGCAGTATTTT.

The genes are TRBV6-1 and TRBJ2-7; D call uncertain. The CDR3 contains 12 residues. CDR1 is MNHNS and CDR2 is SASEGT in the germline V gene. The V end lost 6 bases, the J end lost 3 bases, and 9 bases lay between the germline ends. CDR3 residues: CASSHPNYEQYF. As DNA, the CDR3 is TGTGCCAGCAGCCATCCAAACTACGAGCAGTACTTC.

V and J are TRBV5-4 and TRBJ2-7, with D tentatively TRBD1 (6 bases). Trimming left V 2 bases short and J 9 bases short, with 18 bases between. The CDR3 runs 14 residues. Germline lookup yields CDR1 SGHNT and CDR2 YYREEE (reference sequence). CDR3 protein: CASSFPGQPWGQYF. The CDR3 DNA reads TGTGCCAGCAGCTTCCCGGGACAACCCTGGGGGCAGTACTTC.

The chain uses TRBV7-9 and TRBJ1-5; 8 bases agree with TRBD1. The CDR3 extends over 16 amino acids. V dropped 5 bases and J dropped 4; count of bases not matched to a gene: 10. Germline V gene sequence: CDR1 SEHNR, CDR2 FQNEAQ (reference sequence). CDR3 sequence (DNA): TGTGCCAGCAGCCCGGGGCAGGGGGCGATAAATCAGCCCCAGCATTTT. Translating gives CASSPGQGAINQPQHF. Using reference TRBV7-9 and TRBJ1-5 for the parts outside the CDR3, the full variable domain is DTGVSQNPRHKITKRGQNVTFRCDPISEHNRLYWYRQTLGQGPEFLTYFQNEAQLEKSRLLSDRFSAERPKGSFSTLEIQRTEQGDSAMYLCASSPGQGAINQPQHFGDGTRLSIL.

The chain couples TRBV15 to TRBJ2-3; 7 bases align to TRBD1. Losses at the gene ends were 5 bases for V and 4 bases for J; bases not matched to a gene: 9. The CDR3 consists of 15 residues. Per germline, CDR1 LNHNV and CDR2 YYDKDF (reference sequence). Here the CDR3 reads CATSGDRRGADTQYF. The CDR3 DNA is TGTGCCACCAGCGGGGACAGAAGGGGCGCAGATACGCAGTATTTT. The full variable domain, with the rest looked up from reference TRBV15 and TRBJ2-3, is DAMVIQNPRYQVTQFGKPVTLSCSQTLNHNVMYWYQQKSSQAPKLLFHYYDKDFNNEADTPDNFQSRRPNTSFCFLDIRSPGLGDTAMYLCATSGDRRGADTQYFGPGTRLTVL.

CDR3 DNA sequence: TGTGCCAGCAGCCCTAGACTCGAGAACACTGAAGCTTTCTTT. It yields the protein CASSPRLENTEAFF. The V call is TRBV4-2, the J call TRBJ1-1, with D hard to call. Between the trimmed V and J ends, which lost 4 bases and 1 base, there was a span of 10 bases. Germline-derived CDR1 and CDR2 are LGHNA and YNFKEQ. The CDR3 runs 14 residues.

The V and J genes are TRBV19 and TRBJ2-1; D may be TRBD2 (6 bases). This CDR3 has 14 residues. The germline V gene encodes CDR1 LNHDA and CDR2 SQIVND (reference sequence). V lost 3 bases and J 0 bases, leaving 6 bases between the germline ends. CDR3 DNA sequence: TGTGCCAGTAGTATGGGGGGCTCCTACAATGAGCAGTTCTTC. It is translated as CASSMGGSYNEQFF.

This clone has only a few counts. The gene calls are TRBV7-2 and TRBJ1-5; D gene uncertain. Trimming removed 5 bases from V and 5 bases from J, with 10 bases in between. Germline V gives CDR1 SGHTA, CDR2 FQGNSA. The CDR3 sequence is 13 residues long. The CDR3 DNA sequence: TGTGCCAGCAGCGCCGACGGAGATCAGCCCCAGCATTTT. Translating gives CASSADGDQPQHF.

In DNA, the CDR3 is TGCGCCAGCAGCCAAGGGCGGGCGCGAGGGTACAATCAGCCCCAGCATTTT. Residues: CASSQGRARGYNQPQHF. V usage is TRBV4-1 and J usage is TRBJ1-5; D call uncertain. V was shortened by 1 base and J by 3 bases, with 16 bases between the two germline ends. Per germline, CDR1 MGHRA and CDR2 YSYEKL. The CDR3 has 17 amino acids.

This clone has a single count. J is TRBJ1-1 and V is TRBV10-3, with a weak D call TRBD1 (6 bases). V was pared by 4 bases and J by 7 bases, with 13 bases between. CDR1 ENHRY and CDR2 SYGVKD come from the germline V gene. The CDR3 is made up of 13 amino acids. The CDR3, as DNA: TGTGCCATCAGTGGGCAACAGGGAATTGAAGCTTTCTTT. Translated, it gives CAISGQQGIEAFF.

Here the CDR3 reads CASSALGDRAGEKLFF. As DNA, the CDR3 is TGTGCCAGCAGCGCCTTAGGGGACAGGGCTGGTGAAAAACTGTTTTTT. The V gene is TRBV9, the J gene TRBJ1-4; TRBD1 aligns across 9 bases. Unmatched junction bases numbered 10, after V lost 3 bases and J lost 7 bases. The CDR3 spans 16 residues. Germline lookup yields CDR1 SGDLS and CDR2 YYNGEE.

The J gene is TRBJ2-6, the V gene TRBV9; D is uncertain. This CDR3 contains 16 residues. Germline V lookup: CDR1 SGDLS, CDR2 YYNGEE. V dropped 4 bases and J dropped 0 bases, with 11 bases sitting between them. CDR3 amino acids: CASSSVARSGANVLTF. The CDR3 DNA is TGTGCCAGCAGCTCAGTAGCCCGCTCTGGGGCCAACGTCCTGACTTTC.

A few counts support this clone. The rearrangement joins TRBV28 to TRBJ1-1; 11 bases line up with TRBD1. Germline V gene data show CDR1 as MDHEN and CDR2 as SYDVKM. The J segment lost 1 base and the V segment lost 8 bases, leaving 9 bases of the junction unmatched. CDR3 length: 16 residues. The CDR3 sequence is CASGSPGTGGNTEAFF. DNA of the CDR3: TGTGCCAGCGGATCTCCCGGGACAGGGGGGAACACTGAAGCTTTCTTT. Filled out from reference TRBV28 and TRBJ1-1, the complete variable domain reads DVKVTQSSRYLVKRTGEKVFLECVQDMDHENMFWYRQDPGLGLRLIYFSYDVKMKEKGDIPEGYSVSREKKERFSLILESASTNQTSMYLCASGSPGTGGNTEAFFGQGTRLTVV.

The J gene is TRBJ2-2, the V gene TRBV14; 10 bases map to TRBD2. The CDR3 covers 17 residues. Germline-derived CDR1 and CDR2 are SGHDN and FVKESK. Trimming cost V 0 bases and J 5 bases; bases outside gene matches: 6. The CDR3 region has the DNA TGTGCCAGCAGCCAAGACCTAGCGGGAGTAAAGACCGGGGAGCTGTTTTTT. Amino acids: CASSQDLAGVKTGELFF. Drawing the rest from reference TRBV14 and TRBJ2-2, the complete variable domain is EAGVTQFPSHSVIEKGQTVTLRCDPISGHDNLYWYRRVMGKEIKFLLHFVKESKQDESGMPNNRFLAERTGGTYSTLKVQPAELEDSGVYFCASSQDLAGVKTGELFFGEGSRLTVL.

V and J are TRBV28 and TRBJ1-5, with a tentative D call TRBD1 (6 bases). Trimming took off 4 bases at V and 3 bases at J, with 10 bases between the two ends. The germline gives CDR1 MDHEN, CDR2 SYDVKM. CDR3 length equals 14 residues. CDR3 protein: CASSSTGNNQPQHF. CDR3 bases: TGTGCCAGCAGTTCCACAGGGAACAATCAGCCCCAGCATTTT.

This clone has only a few counts. The chain has TRBV5-6 and TRBJ2-5, with 7 bases matching TRBD1. The J call may be mistaken, given a closer DNA end match to TRBJ2-7. This CDR3 is 14 amino acids long. Per the germline V gene, CDR1 is SGHDT and CDR2 is YYEEEE. This CDR3 is CASSLIRGNYEQYF. DNA of the CDR3: TGTGCCAGCAGCTTGATCAGGGGGAACTACGAGCAGTACTTC.

The chain carries TRBV28 and TRBJ1-1, with 8 positions matching TRBD1. The CDR3 totals 14 residues. V was pared by 9 bases and J by 1 base, with 7 bases of the junction left unmatched. Per the germline V gene, CDR1 is MDHEN and CDR2 is SYDVKM. Here the CDR3 DNA reads TGTGCCAGTCATGGACAGGGCAGGAACACTGAAGCTTTCTTT. It specifies CASHGQGRNTEAFF.

This chain uses TRBV19 with TRBJ1-3; no clear D. V lost 2 bases, J lost 3 bases, and 5 bases lay in between. In germline, CDR1 is LNHDA, CDR2 SQIVND (reference sequence). The CDR3 length is 13 residues. DNA of the CDR3: TGTGCCAGTAGTATATCTTTTGGAAACACCATATATTTT. This sequence encodes CASSISFGNTIYF.

The chain employs TRBV7-8 and TRBJ1-5; perhaps TRBD1 as D (5 bases). Germline assignment: CDR1 SGHVS and CDR2 FQNEAQ. The CDR3 has 16 residues. Deletions cut 2 bases from V and 0 bases from J, with 11 bases between. In DNA form, the CDR3 reads TGTGCCAGCAGCTTATTCCCCAGGGATAGCAATCAGCCCCAGCATTTT. Its translation: CASSLFPRDSNQPQHF.

The chain combines TRBV4-1 with TRBJ2-2, with D perhaps matching TRBD1 (6 bases). Trimming left V 0 bases short and J 2 bases short, with 10 bases between. Germline values: CDR1 MGHRA, CDR2 YSYEKL. This CDR3 has 16 amino acids. The CDR3 DNA reads as TGCGCCAGCAGCCAAGAGAGGACAGTTAACACCGGGGAGCTGTTTTTT. Translated: CASSQERTVNTGELFF.

As to this clone: At one boundary the junction diverges from the germline segment, which might be a read error. V is TRBV5-4 and J is TRBJ2-3; 13 bases are a match to TRBD2. Germline lookup yields CDR1 SGHNT and CDR2 YYREEE (reference sequence). This CDR3 is 19 amino acids long. CDR3 region: CASSTGTSGVSTSTGTQYF. The CDR3 DNA follows: TGTGCCAGCAGCACCGGGACTAGCGGGGTTTCCACTAGCACAGGTACGCAGTATTTT.

This clone was observed a handful of times. V usage is TRBV19 and J usage is TRBJ1-1; 8 nucleotides align to TRBD1. V gave up 7 bases and J gave up 4 bases; unmatched junction bases: 8. This CDR3 has 14 residues. Germline CDR1 reads LNHDA; CDR2 reads SQIVND (reference sequence). The CDR3 reads CASNTNRGATEAFF. CDR3 sequence (DNA): TGTGCCAGTAACACGAACAGGGGGGCCACTGAAGCTTTCTTT.

CDR3 residues: CASSPQGPGEQYF. The DNA of the CDR3 is TGTGCCAGCAGCCCCCAGGGGCCGGGTGAGCAGTACTTC. V gene TRBV11-2 combines with J gene TRBJ2-5; possibly TRBD1 for D (6 bases). The CDR3 loop spans 13 amino acids. Germline values: CDR1 SGHAT, CDR2 FQNNGV. Trimming cost V 5 bases and J 11 bases, with 18 bases left between them.

The table lists this clone with a few counts. V gene TRBV18 combines with J gene TRBJ1-2; tentative D call: TRBD1 (5 bases). Trimming left V 3 bases short and J 4 bases short, with 9 bases between. The CDR3 consists of 13 residues. Germline lookup yields CDR1 KGHSH and CDR2 LQKENI. CDR3 in DNA: TGTGCCAGCTCACCGGACAAGGCCTATGGCTACACCTTC. It yields the protein CASSPDKAYGYTF.

The chain carries TRBV4-1 and TRBJ2-3; TRBD2 is a possible D gene (7 bases). V lost 0 bases and J 0 bases, leaving 16 bases between the germline ends. Germline V gives CDR1 MGHRA, CDR2 YSYEKL. The CDR3 consists of 18 residues. The CDR3 bases are TGCGCCAGCAGCCAAGATAGGGGGGACTACTATAGCACAGATACGCAGTATTTT. As protein: CASSQDRGDYYSTDTQYF.